Shown below are 30 T cell receptor beta chains from a single sample sequenced in a study of CD8 T cells in Susac syndrome. An amount of RNA that ranged from roughly 0.45 to 1 ug was reverse transcribed with random hexamers. TCRdb passed the immunoSEQ multiplex PCR reads through MiXCR, listing each CDR3 protein once. The sample holds hundreds of thousands of distinct CDR3 sequences; 94% are singletons and the top ten take 0.15% to 0.2%. The specimen sequenced was CD4+ T cells from PBMCs. The receptors stem from a human donor with Susac syndrome.

This chain links TRBV4-2 with TRBJ2-1, with 7 bases identical to TRBD2. Trimming at V came to 1 base and at J to 1 base, leaving 4 bases not matched to a gene. Germline values: CDR1 LGHNA, CDR2 YNFKEQ. This CDR3 region has 16 residues. The CDR3 region has the DNA TGTGCCAGCAGCCAAGGGGGAGGGAGGTCCTACAATGAGCAGTTCTTC. Its protein product is CASSQGGGRSYNEQFF.

The chain uses TRBV20-1 and TRBJ1-2; D unclear. Per germline, CDR1 DFQATT and CDR2 SNEGSKA (reference sequence). V dropped 3 bases and J dropped 7 bases, with 15 bases sitting between them. CDR3 size: 13 residues. CDR3 nucleotides: TGCAGTGCTAGCGAGGCATCCGTGCGTGGCTACACCTTC. Residues: CSASEASVRGYTF.

CDR3 sequence: CASSFNSVMYEQYF. The CDR3 nucleotides are TGCGCCAGCAGCTTCAACTCAGTGATGTACGAGCAGTACTTC. This chain uses TRBV5-1 with TRBJ2-7, with D unresolved. V lost 2 bases and J 4 bases, leaving 13 bases between the germline ends. This CDR3 has 14 residues. CDR1 is SGHRS and CDR2 is YFSETQ in the germline V gene.

The chain links TRBV30 to TRBJ2-2; D possibly matches TRBD1 or TRBD2 (5 bases each). V gave up 5 bases and J gave up 1 base, with 8 bases separating them. This CDR3 contains 13 residues. CDR1 is GTSNPN, CDR2 SVGIG, per germline (reference sequence). The CDR3 DNA reads TGTGCCTGGGGGGACGGGAACACCGGGGAGCTGTTTTTT. It codes for CAWGDGNTGELFF.

The chain has TRBV3-1 and TRBJ2-7; D is perhaps TRBD1 (5 bases). This CDR3 comprises 12 residues. V lost 1 base to trimming and J lost 6 bases, with 7 bases between them. The germline V gene encodes CDR1 LGHDT and CDR2 YNNKEL (reference sequence). The CDR3 region has the DNA TGTGCCAGCAGCCAAGGACAGTCCGAGCAGTACTTC. This translates into CASSQGQSEQYF.

This clonotype was observed a single time. This rearrangement joins TRBV5-1 to TRBJ2-7, with D possibly TRBD1 on 6 matching bases. Germline loops: CDR1 SGHRS, CDR2 YFSETQ. The CDR3 extends over 17 amino acids. V lost 0 bases to trimming and J lost 3 bases, with 19 bases between them. CDR3 DNA sequence: TGCGCCAGCAGCTTGGCCCCTTCCACAGGGCCGGGCTACGAGCAGTACTTC. Amino acid sequence: CASSLAPSTGPGYEQYF.

This sequence joins TRBV10-3 and TRBJ2-7, with D maybe TRBD2 (6 bases). This CDR3 spans 14 amino acids. Germline assignment: CDR1 ENHRY and CDR2 SYGVKD. The V end was cut by 4 bases, the J end by 0 bases, with 10 bases between. The CDR3 region is CAISAGTDSYEQYF. The CDR3 nucleotides read TGTGCCATCAGTGCCGGGACTGACTCCTACGAGCAGTACTTC.

CDR3 nucleotides: TGCGCCAGCAGCCAAGATTCGGCCAGCGGGCAAGAGACCCAGTACTTC. Its protein product is CASSQDSASGQETQYF. This chain connects TRBV4-3 to TRBJ2-5, with D possibly being TRBD2 (6 bases). The germline V gene has CDR1 LGHNA and CDR2 YSLEER. This CDR3 region has 16 residues. The V end lost 0 bases, the J end lost 2 bases, and 13 bases lay between the germline ends.

This rearrangement joins TRBV27 to TRBJ2-1; TRBD1 is a possible D gene (5 bases). The CDR3 extends over 15 amino acids. The germline V gene has CDR1 MNHEY and CDR2 SMNVEV (reference sequence). The V end lost 8 bases, the J end lost 9 bases, and 23 bases lay between the germline ends. The CDR3 reads CASSRTFSDNGEQFF. The DNA of the CDR3 is TGTGCCAGCTCGAGAACATTCTCGGACAACGGTGAGCAGTTCTTC.

The CDR3 sequence is CASSLRGQGGNEQFF. Here the CDR3 DNA reads TGCGCCAGCAGCTTGAGGGGACAGGGGGGCAATGAGCAGTTCTTC. V gene TRBV5-1 combines with J gene TRBJ2-1; 11 bases match TRBD1. Losses at the gene ends were 1 base for V and 6 bases for J; bases not matched to a gene: 3. The CDR3 loop spans 15 amino acids. The germline gives CDR1 SGHRS, CDR2 YFSETQ.

This clonotype was counted only a few times. The rearrangement joins TRBV24-1 to TRBJ2-2, with 7 bases lining up with TRBD1. The V gene end was trimmed by 4 bases and the J gene end by 7 bases; junction bases not matched to a gene: 2. The CDR3 runs 13 residues. Per germline, CDR1 KGHDR and CDR2 SFDVKD. CDR3: CATSETGFGELFF. CDR3 nucleotide sequence: TGTGCCACCAGTGAGACAGGGTTCGGGGAGCTGTTTTTT.

The V call is TRBV5-4, the J call TRBJ1-1; D uncertain. The CDR3 has 14 amino acids. Trimming removed 1 base at V and 1 base at J, with 8 bases between. Per germline, CDR1 SGHNT and CDR2 YYREEE (reference sequence). The chain's CDR3 is CASSLNPENTEAFF. The CDR3, as DNA: TGTGCCAGCAGCTTGAATCCGGAGAACACTGAAGCTTTCTTT.

This clonotype was counted only a few times. This chain links TRBV29-1 with TRBJ2-3, with 14 bases identical to TRBD2. The ends lost 4 bases at V and 2 bases at J; junction bases unmatched: 8. This CDR3 has 17 residues. Germline values: CDR1 SQVTM, CDR2 ANQGSEA. The CDR3 is CSVAPGLAGGSTDTQYF. For the CDR3, the DNA is TGCAGCGTTGCCCCTGGACTAGCGGGGGGTTCCACAGATACGCAGTATTTT.

The V call is TRBV20-1, the J call TRBJ2-7; 8 bases match TRBD1. The CDR3 covers 14 residues. CDR1 and CDR2 (germline): DFQATT, SNEGSKA (reference sequence). V lost 6 bases and J lost 6; bases outside the gene matches: 13. DNA of the CDR3: TGCAGTGCGCCGAAGGGGCAGGGGGCGCGCGAGCAGTACTTC. Protein: CSAPKGQGAREQYF.

The rearrangement links TRBV7-9 to TRBJ1-1; TRBD1 is a possible D gene (6 bases). This CDR3 region has 16 residues. The V gene lost 4 bases and the J gene lost 4 bases, with 19 bases spanning the gap. From germline, CDR1 is SEHNR and CDR2 FQNEAQ (reference sequence). The CDR3 DNA follows: TGTGCCAGCAGCTCCCCGGGGGGGCGGCTGGGCACTGAAGCTTTCTTT. Protein: CASSSPGGRLGTEAFF.

The rearrangement links TRBV7-2 to TRBJ2-7; D is unresolved. The germline V gene encodes CDR1 SGHTA and CDR2 FQGNSA. V lost 5 bases and J lost 3, with 14 bases in between. CDR3 length: 14 amino acids. The CDR3 DNA reads as TGTGCCAGCAGCCCCCAGGTGGGGTTCTACGAGCAGTACTTC. Protein sequence: CASSPQVGFYEQYF.

This clonotype appeared a few times. The J gene is TRBJ2-7, the V gene TRBV6-2 or TRBV6-3, with D possibly called TRBD1 or TRBD2 (6 bases each). The ends were cut back, 2 bases at V and 7 bases at J, with 12 bases in the middle. This CDR3 has 13 residues. Per germline, CDR1 MNHEY and CDR2 SVGEGT. Written as DNA, the CDR3 is TGTGCCAGCAGTTACGATCGGGGGCGGGAGCAGTACTTC. The encoded protein is CASSYDRGREQYF.

The chain links TRBV29-1 to TRBJ1-2; D is unresolved. CDR3 size: 14 residues. The V gene's germline CDR1 is SQVTM and CDR2 ANQGSEA. V was trimmed by 0 bases and J by 4 bases, leaving 12 bases between them. CDR3 in DNA: TGCAGCGTTGAAGACTCGCGACGGGGCTATGGCTACACCTTC. This gives the protein CSVEDSRRGYGYTF.

This chain joins TRBV20-1 and TRBJ2-5; D ambiguous. Germline V gives CDR1 DFQATT, CDR2 SNEGSKA (reference sequence). V shed 3 bases and J shed 7 bases, with 15 bases lying between them. This CDR3 spans 13 amino acids. DNA for the CDR3: TGCAGTGCTAGTCGAGGCGACGCTAGGACCCAGTACTTC. This codes for CSASRGDARTQYF.

This clonotype was counted a few times. The V gene is TRBV18, the J gene TRBJ1-6; TRBD1 might be the D (5 bases). With 6 bases removed from V and 8 bases from J, the gap between germline ends came to 11 bases. Germline V gene sequence: CDR1 KGHSH, CDR2 LQKENI. This CDR3 comprises 13 residues. In nucleotides, the CDR3 is TGTGCCAGCTCCCCCCAGGGTGATTCACCCCTCCACTTT. It specifies CASSPQGDSPLHF. The full variable domain, rest sourced from reference TRBV18 and TRBJ1-6, is NAGVMQNPRHLVRRRGQEARLRCSPMKGHSHVYWYRQLPEEGLKFMVYLQKENIIDESGMPKERFSAEFPKEGPSILRIQQVVRGDSAAYFCASSPQGDSPLHFGNGTRLTVT.

This clonotype was counted once. J is TRBJ1-1 and V is TRBV20-1, with a possible D match to TRBD1 (6 bases). V was pared by 3 bases and J by 4 bases, with 15 bases between. The CDR3 totals 14 residues. The germline V gene encodes CDR1 DFQATT and CDR2 SNEGSKA (reference sequence). CDR3 bases: TGCAGTGCTAGGAATCCCCAGGGGAGCACTGAAGCTTTCTTT. Protein product: CSARNPQGSTEAFF.

J is TRBJ1-5 and V is TRBV2; no clear D gene. Trimming shortened V by 5 bases and J by 7 bases, and 12 bases separated the two germline ends. The germline V gene has CDR1 SNHLY and CDR2 FYNNEI. The CDR3 has 13 amino acids. The CDR3 DNA follows: TGTGCCAGCAGTCGTACATTTCAGCAGCCCCAGCATTTT. Its translation: CASSRTFQQPQHF.

V usage is TRBV29-1 and J usage is TRBJ1-1; 8 nucleotides match TRBD1. The V gene end was trimmed by 4 bases and the J gene end by 0 bases; junction bases not matched to a gene: 10. Germline CDR1 reads SQVTM; CDR2 reads ANQGSEA. The CDR3 is made up of 16 amino acids. CDR3 protein: CSVGSWGTGMNTEAFF. DNA for the CDR3: TGCAGCGTTGGGAGCTGGGGGACAGGCATGAACACTGAAGCTTTCTTT.

The rearrangement links TRBV12-3 or TRBV12-4 to TRBJ1-2; 8 bases are a match to TRBD1. The length of the CDR3 is 13 residues. V dropped 6 bases and J dropped 4; count of bases not matched to a gene: 4. CDR3 sequence (DNA): TGTGCCAGCAGAAGTACAGGGGGCTATGGCTACACCTTC. Translation: CASRSTGGYGYTF.

This sequence joins TRBV5-1 and TRBJ1-6; D is possibly TRBD1 (6 bases). Trimming left V 4 bases short and J 5 bases short, with 16 bases between. CDR3 length: 16 amino acids. Germline-derived CDR1 and CDR2 are SGHRS and YFSETQ. CDR3 sequence (DNA): TGCGCCAGCAGCGCGGTCGGCGCAGGGGATAATTCACCCCTCCACTTT. Translated, it gives CASSAVGAGDNSPLHF. The full variable domain, rest sourced from reference TRBV5-1 and TRBJ1-6, is KAGVTQTPRYLIKTRGQQVTLSCSPISGHRSVSWYQQTPGQGLQFLFEYFSETQRNKGNFPGRFSGRQFSNSRSEMNVSTLELGDSALYLCASSAVGAGDNSPLHFGNGTRLTVT.

The genes are TRBV12-3 or TRBV12-4 and TRBJ1-1, with D tentatively TRBD1 (5 bases). The germline V and J ends were trimmed by 8 bases and 4 bases, with 17 bases remaining between them. This CDR3 region has 14 residues. The CDR3 DNA sequence: TGTGCCAGCTACCTGGACCCCCAGGGCACTGAAGCTTTCTTT. It yields the protein CASYLDPQGTEAFF.

The CDR3, as DNA: TGCGCCAGCAGCCCCAATCCGGGACAGGGATCCTACGAGCAGTACTTC. It translates to CASSPNPGQGSYEQYF. The rearrangement joins TRBV5-1 to TRBJ2-7; 9 bases map to TRBD1. The CDR3 is 16 amino acids. Germline CDR1 reads SGHRS; CDR2 reads YFSETQ. V dropped 4 bases and J dropped 1; count of bases not matched to a gene: 9.

This chain links TRBV29-1 with TRBJ2-7; TRBD1 matches 7 bases. The trim removed 6 bases at V and 2 bases at J, leaving 10 bases unmatched. The CDR3 contains 14 residues. CDR1 and CDR2 from the germline V gene are SQVTM and ANQGSEA. The CDR3 nucleotides read TGCAGCGTGTTAACCGACAGGGCCCCCTACGAGCAGTACTTC. As protein: CSVLTDRAPYEQYF.

The chain has TRBV19 and TRBJ1-2; D remains unclear. The CDR3 is 12 amino acids. CDR1 and CDR2 (germline): LNHDA, SQIVND (reference sequence). The V end was cut by 7 bases, the J end by 3 bases, with 9 bases between. CDR3 sequence (DNA): TGTGCCAGTAAGGGTGTGGACTATGGCTACACCTTC. Its translation: CASKGVDYGYTF.

The chain employs TRBV28 and TRBJ1-2; D possibly corresponds to TRBD1 (6 bases). This CDR3 has 13 amino acids. V shed 5 bases and J shed 4 bases, with 11 bases lying between them. Germline loops: CDR1 MDHEN, CDR2 SYDVKM. The CDR3 loop reads CASSQGHSYGYTF. The CDR3 DNA follows: TGTGCCAGCAGTCAGGGACACAGCTATGGCTACACCTTC.